Presented here are 27 T cell receptor beta chains from one specimen sequenced in a study of blood T cell repertoires in COVID-19. Method: immunoSEQ multiplex PCR; TCRdb's copy keeps in-frame clones and lacks some. The data contain more than 85,000 clones, 60% to 85% of them seen just once; the ten biggest clones take up more than 4%. The sequenced sample was peripheral blood. These receptors were collected from a human donor in a cohort sampled during active or convalescent COVID-19.

Concerning this clone itself: The sample holds other DNA sequences that translate to the same CDR3. This chain joins TRBV20-1 and TRBJ1-1, with no clear D. V dropped 6 bases and J dropped 1 base, with 6 bases sitting between them. The CDR3 has 11 amino acids. Germline CDR1 is DFQATT and CDR2 is SNEGSKA (reference sequence). The CDR3 here is CSANRNTEAFF. DNA for the CDR3: TGCAGTGCCAACAGGAACACTGAAGCTTTCTTT.

CDR3 in DNA: TGCGCCAGCAGTCAAGAGGGCCACGAGCAGTACTTC. Protein: CASSQEGHEQYF. The chain links TRBV23-1 to TRBJ2-7; the D gene is possibly TRBD2 (5 bases). TRBV23-1 counts as an open reading frame of uncertain function. Trimming removed 2 bases from V and 5 bases from J, with 7 bases in between. The CDR3 loop spans 12 amino acids.

This chain uses TRBV19 with TRBJ2-5; D is unresolved. V gave up 5 bases and J gave up 5 bases, with 15 bases separating them. The CDR3 extends over 14 amino acids. CDR1 and CDR2 from the germline V gene are LNHDA and SQIVND (reference sequence). The CDR3 DNA reads as TGTGCCAGTAGTCTCACTTTTAGTTGGGAGACCCAGTACTTC. Protein sequence: CASSLTFSWETQYF.

The V gene is TRBV19, the J gene TRBJ1-1; D is uncertain. The CDR3 is made up of 17 amino acids. The germline gives CDR1 LNHDA, CDR2 SQIVND (reference sequence). The V and J ends lost 0 bases and 2 bases respectively, with 16 bases between them. DNA of the CDR3: TGTGCCAGTAGTATAGATCTGGCGGTGCTAGCCAACACTGAAGCTTTCTTT. This codes for CASSIDLAVLANTEAFF.

CDR3 residues: CASSVAGRPDEAFF. The CDR3 DNA follows: TGTGCCAGCAGCGTAGCAGGTAGGCCGGATGAAGCTTTCTTT. This sequence joins TRBV9 and TRBJ1-1; D is undetermined. Germline values: CDR1 SGDLS, CDR2 YYNGEE. There are 14 residues in the CDR3. With 0 bases removed from V and 7 bases from J, the gap between germline ends came to 13 bases.

For the CDR3, the DNA is TGTGCCAGCAGCCCGACTAGCGGGGCCTACGAGCAGTACTTC. Translated, it gives CASSPTSGAYEQYF. V is TRBV5-4 and J is TRBJ2-7, with 11 bases identical to TRBD2. V was clipped by 4 bases and J by 2 bases; unmatched bases: 2. The CDR3 is 14 residues long. Germline values: CDR1 SGHNT, CDR2 YYREEE (reference sequence).

This chain joins TRBV4-2 and TRBJ2-3; TRBD2 aligns across 14 bases. The CDR3 has 19 amino acids. V gave up 0 bases and J gave up 0 bases; unmatched junction bases: 5. Germline values: CDR1 LGHNA, CDR2 YNFKEQ. CDR3 sequence reads: CASSQDKGTSGSSTDTQYF. As DNA, the CDR3 is TGTGCCAGCAGCCAAGATAAAGGGACTAGCGGGAGTAGCACAGATACGCAGTATTTT.

This chain connects TRBV5-1 to TRBJ1-1; 12 bases align to TRBD1. The CDR3 sequence is 18 residues long. V shed 5 bases, J shed 0 bases, and the junction held 11 bases outside the gene matches. Germline V gene data show CDR1 as SGHRS and CDR2 as YFSETQ. In DNA form, the CDR3 reads TGCGCCAGCAGACCGGGACAGGGGGCCGGGACGATGAACACTGAAGCTTTCTTT. It is translated as CASRPGQGAGTMNTEAFF.

J is TRBJ2-7 and V is TRBV2; D uncertain. V was trimmed by 7 bases and J by 6 bases, leaving 16 bases between them. This CDR3 has 13 residues. Germline CDR1 reads SNHLY; CDR2 reads FYNNEI. The CDR3 here is CASMRLSLAEQYF. The DNA for the CDR3 is TGTGCCAGCATGAGATTGTCCCTTGCCGAGCAGTACTTC.

This chain uses TRBV28 with TRBJ2-1, with 8 bases matching TRBD2. V was pared by 8 bases and J by 6 bases, with 15 bases of the junction left unmatched. CDR3 size: 16 residues. Germline CDR1 and CDR2: MDHEN and SYDVKM. CDR3 sequence (DNA): TGTGCCAGCCTCCCTTGGCGGGCTAGCGGGTTCAATGAGCAGTTCTTC. Its protein is CASLPWRASGFNEQFF.

The chain joins TRBV2 to TRBJ1-1; tentatively, D is TRBD1 (5 bases). The CDR3 sequence is 14 residues long. The germline V and J ends were trimmed by 5 bases and 1 base, with 11 bases remaining between them. Germline V gene sequence: CDR1 SNHLY, CDR2 FYNNEI. DNA for the CDR3: TGTGCCAGCAGTAGACAGTCTGCGAACACTGAAGCTTTCTTT. It codes for CASSRQSANTEAFF.

The rearrangement joins TRBV7-2 to TRBJ1-5; TRBD1 agrees at 8 bases. Trimming removed 4 bases from V and 5 bases from J; junction bases left unmatched: 7. The CDR3 spans 15 residues. Germline-derived CDR1 and CDR2 are SGHTA and FQGNSA. CDR3 coding DNA: TGTGCCAGCAGCTACCGGCCAGGGGGCCATCAGCCCCAGCATTTT. Translation: CASSYRPGGHQPQHF.

This clone has a handful of counts. This chain joins TRBV4-1 and TRBJ1-5; D remains ambiguous. Germline-derived CDR1 and CDR2 are MGHRA and YSYEKL. Trimming stripped 4 bases from V and 3 bases from J, with 10 bases between. The length of the CDR3 is 14 residues. The CDR3 DNA is TGCGCCAGCAGCCTCGGTCCGCCCAATCAGCCCCAGCATTTT. Translating it yields CASSLGPPNQPQHF.

The rearrangement joins TRBV5-6 to TRBJ2-5; D call uncertain. The germline gives CDR1 SGHDT, CDR2 YYEEEE. V lost 4 bases and J lost 7, with 11 bases in between. The CDR3 consists of 12 residues. DNA for the CDR3: TGTGCCAGCAGCCAAACACCTAGGACCCAGTACTTC. Amino acid sequence: CASSQTPRTQYF.

This clone was counted ten times or more. J is TRBJ2-1 and V is TRBV6-2 or TRBV6-3, with 10 bases aligning to TRBD2. The CDR3 length is 16 residues. V lost 4 bases, J lost 4 bases, and 7 bases stayed unmatched. CDR1 and CDR2 (germline): MNHEY, SVGEGT. The CDR3 loop reads CASSSPLAGTYNEQFF. The DNA for the CDR3 is TGTGCCAGCAGTTCCCCACTAGCGGGGACTTACAATGAGCAGTTCTTC.

This chain connects TRBV19 to TRBJ2-1; 11 bases are a match to TRBD2. Germline V lookup: CDR1 LNHDA, CDR2 SQIVND (reference sequence). The J segment lost 4 bases and the V segment lost 4 bases, leaving 9 bases of the junction unmatched. CDR3 length equals 17 residues. CDR3 in amino acids: CASSSSGGAEWYNEQFF. DNA of the CDR3: TGTGCCAGTAGTAGTAGCGGGGGGGCCGAGTGGTACAATGAGCAGTTCTTC.

The chain carries TRBV2 and TRBJ1-3; D is uncertain. V was pared by 2 bases and J by 1 base, with 9 bases between. This CDR3 spans 15 amino acids. Germline V gene lookup returns CDR1 SNHLY and CDR2 FYNNEI. The CDR3 region is CASSESRTSGNTIYF. The CDR3 DNA follows: TGTGCCAGCAGTGAATCCCGCACTTCTGGAAACACCATATATTTT.

The chain combines TRBV15 with TRBJ1-1; possible D gene TRBD1, 5 bases. V was shortened by 5 bases and J by 4 bases, with 14 bases between the two germline ends. Germline V gene lookup returns CDR1 LNHNV and CDR2 YYDKDF (reference sequence). This CDR3 has 14 residues. The CDR3 region is CATSRGGTSTEAFF. The DNA for the CDR3 is TGTGCCACCAGCCGGGGGGGTACGAGCACTGAAGCTTTCTTT. The complete variable domain, with remaining parts taken from reference TRBV15 and TRBJ1-1, reads DAMVIQNPRYQVTQFGKPVTLSCSQTLNHNVMYWYQQKSSQAPKLLFHYYDKDFNNEADTPDNFQSRRPNTSFCFLDIRSPGLGDTAMYLCATSRGGTSTEAFFGQGTRLTVV.

The chain combines TRBV18 with TRBJ2-1; D is perhaps TRBD1 (5 bases). The CDR3 extends over 15 amino acids. V gave up 4 bases and J gave up 5 bases, with 15 bases separating them. The germline V gene encodes CDR1 KGHSH and CDR2 LQKENI. CDR3 sequence: CASSLGHPPNNEQFF. CDR3 sequence (DNA): TGTGCCAGCTCACTAGGACACCCCCCGAACAATGAGCAGTTCTTC.

The genes are TRBV10-3 and TRBJ2-7; TRBD1 is a possible D gene (5 bases). The germline gives CDR1 ENHRY, CDR2 SYGVKD. Trimming removed 2 bases from V and 0 bases from J, with 11 bases in between. CDR3 length equals 15 residues. The CDR3 here is CAISETQTVSYEQYF. The CDR3 bases are TGTGCCATCAGTGAGACCCAGACAGTCTCCTACGAGCAGTACTTC.

The V and J genes are TRBV11-3 and TRBJ2-7; perhaps TRBD2 as D (5 bases). The V gene lost 0 bases and the J gene lost 5 bases, with 8 bases spanning the gap. CDR1 and CDR2 from the germline V gene are SGHNT and YENEEA. CDR3 length equals 13 residues. As DNA, the CDR3 is TGTGCCAGCAGCTTAGATAGAGGGAACGAGCAGTACTTC. Amino acids: CASSLDRGNEQYF.

The table lists this clone with a few counts. This chain uses TRBV28 with TRBJ1-6; no definite D call. The CDR3 sequence is 14 residues long. V was cut by 4 bases and J by 0 bases, with 4 bases left in between. CDR1 MDHEN and CDR2 SYDVKM come from the germline V gene. The CDR3 nucleotides are TGTGCCAGCAGTTATTACTCCTATAATTCACCCCTCCACTTT. Protein product: CASSYYSYNSPLHF.

This chain connects TRBV6-2 or TRBV6-3 to TRBJ2-3, with TRBD1 matching over 7 bases. The CDR3 is 14 residues long. CDR1 is MNHEY, CDR2 SVGEGT, per germline. After removal of 6 bases from V and 5 bases from J, the junction contained 8 bases not matched to a gene. The DNA for the CDR3 is TGTGCCAGCAGCTCGGGACAGTCGATAGATACGCAGTATTTT. Its translation is CASSSGQSIDTQYF.

This clone appeared a single time. J is TRBJ2-7 and V is TRBV7-9, with 10 positions matching TRBD1. The V and J ends lost 4 bases and 6 bases, in that order; junction bases with no gene match: 9. There are 15 residues in the CDR3. Per the germline V gene, CDR1 is SEHNR and CDR2 is FQNEAQ (reference sequence). The DNA of the CDR3 is TGTGCCAGCAGCTCCCCGGGGACAGGGGAGTTCGAGCAGTACTTC. Protein sequence: CASSSPGTGEFEQYF.

This clone came up once. This chain links TRBV18 with TRBJ2-7, with D hard to call. V dropped 1 base and J dropped 7 bases, with 8 bases sitting between them. This CDR3 spans 12 amino acids. In germline, CDR1 is KGHSH, CDR2 LQKENI. This chain's CDR3 is CASSPQRVEQYF. CDR3 bases: TGTGCCAGCTCACCACAGAGAGTTGAGCAGTACTTC.

Here the CDR3 reads CASSIVISSGNTIYF. CDR3 nucleotides: TGTGCCAGTAGTATAGTCATCAGCTCTGGAAACACCATATATTTT. The chain couples TRBV19 to TRBJ1-3; no firm D call. The CDR3 length is 15 residues. Germline V gene sequence: CDR1 LNHDA, CDR2 SQIVND (reference sequence). V lost 1 base, J lost 0 bases, and 7 bases lay in between.

The rearrangement joins TRBV4-1 to TRBJ2-1; a possible D gene is TRBD2 (6 bases). This CDR3 is built from 14 residues. The V and J ends lost 8 bases and 3 bases respectively, with 14 bases between them. Per germline, CDR1 MGHRA and CDR2 YSYEKL. The CDR3 loop is CASGSVSGYNEQFF. In nucleotides, the CDR3 is TGCGCCAGCGGTTCAGTTAGCGGCTACAATGAGCAGTTCTTC.